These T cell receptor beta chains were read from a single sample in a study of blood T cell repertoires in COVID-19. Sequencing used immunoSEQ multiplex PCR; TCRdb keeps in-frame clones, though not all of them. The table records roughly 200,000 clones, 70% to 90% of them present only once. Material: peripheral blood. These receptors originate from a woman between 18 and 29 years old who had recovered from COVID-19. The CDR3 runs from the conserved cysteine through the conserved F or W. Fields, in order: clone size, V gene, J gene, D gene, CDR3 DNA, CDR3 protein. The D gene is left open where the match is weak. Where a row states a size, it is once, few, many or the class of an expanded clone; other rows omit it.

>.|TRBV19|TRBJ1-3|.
TGTGCCAGTAGTTCAGGACTGATCTCTGGAAACACCATATATTTT
CASSSGLISGNTIYF
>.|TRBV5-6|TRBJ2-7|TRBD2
TGTGCCAGCAGCTTTACTAGCGACTCCTACGAGCAGTACTTC
CASSFTSDSYEQYF
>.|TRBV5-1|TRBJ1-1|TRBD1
TGCGCCAGCAGCTTAGGGACAGGGGATATAATCCCTGTGACTGAAGCTTTCTTT
CASSLGTGDIIPVTEAFF
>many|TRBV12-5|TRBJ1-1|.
TGTGCTAGTGGTTTGGTTTACCTAAGCTGGACCGTGGAGGGTTTGGGCACTGAAGCTTTCTTT
CASGLVYLSWTVEGLGTEAFF
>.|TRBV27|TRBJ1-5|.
TGTGCCAGCAGTTTAACGGGGGATCAGCCCCAGCATTTT
CASSLTGDQPQHF
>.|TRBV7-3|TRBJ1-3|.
TGTGCCAGCAGCTTAGGAGGGGGAAACACCATATATTTT
CASSLGGGNTIYF
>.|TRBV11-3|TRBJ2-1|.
TGTGCCAGCAGTATAGATAGCGAGCAGTTCTTC
CASSIDSEQFF
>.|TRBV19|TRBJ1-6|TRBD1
TGTGCCAGTGCTTTCCCGGGACAGAAGAATTCACCCCTCCACTTT
CASAFPGQKNSPLHF
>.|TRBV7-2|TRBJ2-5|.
TGTGCCAGCAGCTTAGGTGGTTGGCAATTGGAGACCCAGTACTTC
CASSLGGWQLETQYF
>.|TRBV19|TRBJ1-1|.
TGTGCCAGTAGTGTGTCAGGGATTACTGAAGCTTTCTTT
CASSVSGITEAFF
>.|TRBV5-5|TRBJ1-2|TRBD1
TGTGCCAGCAGCCCACAGGGGGCGGACTATGGCTACACCTTC
CASSPQGADYGYTF
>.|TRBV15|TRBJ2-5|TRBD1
TGTGCCACCAATGACAGGGGGCGCGGCGAGACCCAGTACTTC
CATNDRGRGETQYF
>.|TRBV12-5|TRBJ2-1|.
TGTGCTAGTGGTTTGGTAAGGGGTTACAATGAGCAGTTCTTC
CASGLVRGYNEQFF
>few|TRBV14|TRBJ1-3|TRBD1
TGTGCCAGCAGCCAAGCGGACAGGGAGTTCTCTGGAAACACCATATATTTT
CASSQADREFSGNTIYF
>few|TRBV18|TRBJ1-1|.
TGTGCCAGCTCACCACAGGGGTGGGACACTGAAGCTTTCTTT
CASSPQGWDTEAFF
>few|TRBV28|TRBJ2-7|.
TGTGCCAGCAGTTTGGGGGGACAGACCTACGAGCAGTACTTC
CASSLGGQTYEQYF
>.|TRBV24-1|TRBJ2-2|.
TGTGCCACCAGTGATCGGCCCCGGCAGAGACTACTCACCGGGGAGCTGTTTTTT
CATSDRPRQRLLTGELFF
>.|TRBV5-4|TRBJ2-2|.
TGTGCCAGCAGCTTCACCGGGAGGGAGCTGTTTTTT
CASSFTGRELFF
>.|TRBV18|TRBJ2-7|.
TGTGCCAGCTCACCACGGTTACGGGGAGGAGACTACGAGCAGTACTTC
CASSPRLRGGDYEQYF
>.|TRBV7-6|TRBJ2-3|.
TGTGCCAGCAGCTTAGAAGCGGGTGGGAGCACAGATACGCAGTATTTT
CASSLEAGGSTDTQYF
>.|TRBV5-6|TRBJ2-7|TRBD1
TGTGCCAGCAGCTTTGGTGCAGGGGGCCCTTACGAGCAGTACTTC
CASSFGAGGPYEQYF
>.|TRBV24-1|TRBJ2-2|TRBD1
TGTGCCACCAGTGATTGGACAGGGAGCAACACCGGGGAGCTGTTTTTT
CATSDWTGSNTGELFF
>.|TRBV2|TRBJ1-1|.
TGTGCCAGCAGTGGGCAACGGAACACTGAAGCTTTCTTT
CASSGQRNTEAFF
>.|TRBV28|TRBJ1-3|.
TGTGCCAGCAGTTGGACACATCTAGGGGGTGCCGGAAACACCATATATTTT
CASSWTHLGGAGNTIYF
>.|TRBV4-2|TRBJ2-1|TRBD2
TGTGCCAGCAGCCAAGCGGGTCTTACTAGCGGCAATGAGCAGTTCTTC
CASSQAGLTSGNEQFF
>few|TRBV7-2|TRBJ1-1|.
TGTGCCAGCAGCTTCGGCGGGAACACTGAAGCTTTCTTT
CASSFGGNTEAFF
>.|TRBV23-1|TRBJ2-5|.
TGCGCCAGTACCGACAGGCGGTACCAAGAGACCCAGTACTTC
CASTDRRYQETQYF
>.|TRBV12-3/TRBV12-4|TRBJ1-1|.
TGTGCCAGCAGTTTAAGCCGAGTTAGCGAAGCTTTCTTT
CASSLSRVSEAFF
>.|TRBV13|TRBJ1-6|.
TGTGCCAGCAGCTCCTTGAGAGTGAGGGATCCCCTCCACTTT
CASSSLRVRDPLHF
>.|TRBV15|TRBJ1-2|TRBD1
TGTGCCACCAGTCAGGGACAGTACTATGGCTACACCTTC
CATSQGQYYGYTF
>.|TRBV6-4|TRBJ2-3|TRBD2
TGTGCCAGCAGTCCGACTAGCGGGGAATTGGATGCGCAGTATTTT
CASSPTSGELDAQYF
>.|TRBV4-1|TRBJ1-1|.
TGCGCCAGCAGCCAGGTTAAACTAAACACTGAAGCTTTCTTT
CASSQVKLNTEAFF
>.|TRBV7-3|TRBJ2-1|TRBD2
TGTGCCAGCAGCTTAATAGGGGGACTAGCGGGTTTTCGCTCCTACAATGAGCAGTTCTTC
CASSLIGGLAGFRSYNEQFF
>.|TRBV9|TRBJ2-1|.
TGTGCCAGCAGCCTCCTTCAGGGGTACAATGAGCAGTTCTTC
CASSLLQGYNEQFF
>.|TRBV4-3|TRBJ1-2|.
TGCGCCAGCAGCCATCATGAGGATAACTATGGCTACACCTTC
CASSHHEDNYGYTF
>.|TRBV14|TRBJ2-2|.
TGTGCCAGCAGCTCGGACACCGGGGAGCTGTTTTTT
CASSSDTGELFF
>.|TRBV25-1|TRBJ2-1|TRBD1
TGTGCCAGCAGTGGTAAACAGGGGGCAGTCCCGGGCAATGAGCAGTTCTTC
CASSGKQGAVPGNEQFF
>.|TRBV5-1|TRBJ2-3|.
TGCGCCAGCAGCGCTCAGTTGTCGGATACGCAGTATTTT
CASSAQLSDTQYF
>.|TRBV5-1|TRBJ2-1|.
TGCGCCAGCAGCTTGGGGTCCCCCGGGAATGAGCAGTTCTTC
CASSLGSPGNEQFF
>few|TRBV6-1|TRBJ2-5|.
TGTGCCAGCAGTGAATATCGGGAGACCCAGTACTTC
CASSEYRETQYF
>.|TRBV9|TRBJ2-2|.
TGTGCCAGCAGCCACGGACAGACCACCGGGGAGCTGTTTTTT
CASSHGQTTGELFF
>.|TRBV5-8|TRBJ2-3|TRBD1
TGTGCCAGCAGCTACGGACAGGGGAGCACAGATACGCAGTATTTT
CASSYGQGSTDTQYF
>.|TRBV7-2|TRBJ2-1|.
TGTGCCAGCAACGTCTGGCGGGGGCCCAATGAGCAGTTCTTC
CASNVWRGPNEQFF